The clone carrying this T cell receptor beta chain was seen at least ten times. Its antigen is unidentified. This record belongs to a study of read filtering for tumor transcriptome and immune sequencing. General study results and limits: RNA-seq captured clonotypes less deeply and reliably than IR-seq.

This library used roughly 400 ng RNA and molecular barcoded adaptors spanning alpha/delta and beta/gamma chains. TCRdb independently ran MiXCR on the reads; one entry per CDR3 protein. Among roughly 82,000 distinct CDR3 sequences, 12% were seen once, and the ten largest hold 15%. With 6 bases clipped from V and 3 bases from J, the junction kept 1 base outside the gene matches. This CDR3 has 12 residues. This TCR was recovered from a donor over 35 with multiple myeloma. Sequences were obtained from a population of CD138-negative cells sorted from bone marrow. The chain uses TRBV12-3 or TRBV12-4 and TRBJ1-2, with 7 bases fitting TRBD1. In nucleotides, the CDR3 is TGTGCCAGCAGCCAGGGGGACTATGGCTACACCTTC. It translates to CASSQGDYGYTF.